This T cell receptor (beta chain) was captured in a study of T cells in Graves' hyperthyroidism and ophthalmopathy. Germline V gene lookup returns CDR1 DFQATT and CDR2 SNEGSKA (reference sequence). Trimming at V came to 2 bases and at J to 5 bases, leaving 2 bases not matched to a gene. This CDR3 spans 13 amino acids. Researchers amplified the TCR beta CDR3 regions from RNA transcripts. When the TCR CDR3 underwent first-round RT-PCR, the HTBI primer set was used. TCRdb reprocessed the multiplex PCR reads via MiXCR and lists one record per CDR3 protein. This sample has approximately 410,000 distinct CDR3 sequences, with about 13% found just once. Ten or more counts support this clonotype.

This chain joins TRBV20-1 and TRBJ2-5; TRBD2 agrees at 10 bases. The receptor comes from a woman between 18 and 29 years old with Graves' hyperthyroidism. The specimen sequenced was blood. CDR3 amino acids: CSARLAGVETQYF. The DNA of the CDR3 is TGCAGTGCTAGACTAGCGGGAGTTGAGACCCAGTACTTC.